The next 13 T cell receptor beta chains were all read from a single sample in a study of glioma-infiltrating T cells after dendritic cell vaccination. TCRdb's table, derived via immunoSEQ multiplex PCR, lists solely in-frame clones and lacks some. In the table there are over 55,000 clones, roughly 79% of which are singletons. Sequenced here: blood, sampled before dendritic cell vaccination. The receptors stem from a human donor with glioblastoma.

The V gene is TRBV9, the J gene TRBJ1-1; no firm D call. Trimming shortened V by 2 bases and J by 1 base, and 9 bases separated the two germline ends. The CDR3 has 14 residues. Germline lookup yields CDR1 SGDLS and CDR2 YYNGEE. The CDR3 protein is CASSVGRANTEAFF. The CDR3 DNA is TGTGCCAGCAGCGTGGGGAGAGCGAACACTGAAGCTTTCTTT.

The CDR3 sequence is CASRLGGVGNQPQHF. The CDR3 DNA reads as TGTGCCAGCAGATTGGGGGGGGTCGGCAATCAGCCCCAGCATTTT. The chain combines TRBV2 with TRBJ1-5; TRBD1 might be the D (5 bases). Trimming removed 6 bases from V and 2 bases from J, with 14 bases in between. Germline V gives CDR1 SNHLY, CDR2 FYNNEI. This CDR3 has 15 amino acids.

Notes on this clone: The junction and the germline gene differ at one end; a read error may be behind it. The V gene is TRBV7-7, the J gene TRBJ2-5; D unclear. The CDR3 runs to 14 residues. Germline V gene lookup returns CDR1 SSHAT and CDR2 FNYEAQ (reference sequence). The CDR3 nucleotides read TGTGCTAGCAGCTTAGGCCCACAGCAAGAGACCCAGTACTTC. Translation gives CASSLGPQQETQYF.

V usage is TRBV19 and J usage is TRBJ1-3; D possibly corresponds to TRBD1 (6 bases). The CDR3 length is 13 residues. Germline V gene data show CDR1 as LNHDA and CDR2 as SQIVND (reference sequence). Trimming removed 6 bases at V and 5 bases at J, with 11 bases between. For the CDR3, the DNA is TGTGCCAGTAGGGAACAGGGTAGAAACACCATATATTTT. This codes for CASREQGRNTIYF.

This clone was picked up one time. The chain links TRBV6-5 to TRBJ2-7; 9 positions match TRBD1. Germline values: CDR1 MNHEY, CDR2 SVGAGI. The CDR3 runs to 14 residues. After removal of 2 bases from V and 3 bases from J, the junction contained 2 bases not matched to a gene. The CDR3 sequence is CASSYGQGNYEQYF. The CDR3 DNA reads TGTGCCAGCAGTTACGGACAGGGGAACTACGAGCAGTACTTC.

V gene TRBV9 combines with J gene TRBJ2-1; no firm D call. The CDR3 runs to 14 residues. V gave up 0 bases and J gave up 8 bases, with 12 bases separating them. Germline assignment: CDR1 SGDLS and CDR2 YYNGEE. The CDR3: CASSVGHSSDEQFF. The CDR3 region has the DNA TGTGCCAGCAGCGTAGGTCACAGCTCGGATGAGCAGTTCTTC.

The CDR3 coding sequence is TGCGCCAGCAGACCGGGGGGCCGGGTTGAGACCCAGTACTTC. This sequence encodes CASRPGGRVETQYF. This chain joins TRBV5-1 and TRBJ2-5; TRBD2 is a possible D gene (7 bases). The CDR3 is 14 residues long. Germline V gene sequence: CDR1 SGHRS, CDR2 YFSETQ. V shed 5 bases and J shed 5 bases, with 16 bases lying between them.

The chain combines TRBV28 with TRBJ1-1; the match to TRBD1 covers 9 bases. Germline CDR1 is MDHEN and CDR2 is SYDVKM. CDR3 length equals 14 residues. J gave up 3 bases and V 3 bases, and 2 bases lay outside the gene matches. CDR3 amino acids: CASSLTGGYTEAFF. In DNA form, the CDR3 reads TGTGCCAGCAGTTTGACAGGGGGGTACACTGAAGCTTTCTTT.

The V gene is TRBV18, the J gene TRBJ1-1; 8 bases map to TRBD1. The CDR3 sequence is 16 residues long. Per the germline V gene, CDR1 is KGHSH and CDR2 is LQKENI. Losses at the gene ends were 3 bases for V and 5 bases for J; bases not matched to a gene: 11. The CDR3 here is CASSPQGAGVGTEAFF. CDR3 coding DNA: TGTGCCAGCTCACCCCAGGGGGCCGGGGTAGGGACTGAAGCTTTCTTT.

J is TRBJ2-7 and V is TRBV7-8; TRBD2 agrees at 7 bases. V was clipped by 5 bases and J by 3 bases; unmatched bases: 10. This CDR3 has 15 amino acids. Germline-derived CDR1 and CDR2 are SGHVS and FQNEAQ. The CDR3, as DNA: TGTGCCAGCAGCCCCCAAACCGGGACTATCTACGAGCAGTACTTC. It yields the protein CASSPQTGTIYEQYF.

V usage is TRBV7-8 and J usage is TRBJ2-1; tentatively, D is TRBD1 (6 bases). With 5 bases removed from V and 2 bases from J, the gap between germline ends came to 13 bases. CDR1 and CDR2 from the germline V gene are SGHVS and FQNEAQ. CDR3 length equals 15 residues. The CDR3 sequence is CASSTGQSAYNEQFF. In nucleotides, the CDR3 is TGTGCCAGCAGCACAGGACAGTCCGCCTACAATGAGCAGTTCTTC. Full variable domain (rest looked up from reference TRBV7-8 and TRBJ2-1): GAGVSQSPRYKVAKRGQDVALRCDPISGHVSLFWYQQALGQGPEFLTYFQNEAQLDKSGLPSDRFFAERPEGSVSTLKIQRTQQEDSAVYLCASSTGQSAYNEQFFGPGTRLTVL.

J is TRBJ1-1 and V is TRBV7-2; D unresolved. From germline, CDR1 is SGHTA and CDR2 FQGNSA. V was cut by 3 bases and J by 6 bases, with 11 bases left in between. This CDR3 spans 13 amino acids. CDR3 in amino acids: CASSFGRRPEAFF. CDR3 nucleotides: TGTGCCAGCAGCTTCGGCAGGAGGCCTGAAGCTTTCTTT. The full variable domain, with the rest looked up from reference TRBV7-2 and TRBJ1-1, is GAGVSQSPSNKVTEKGKDVELRCDPISGHTALYWYRQSLGQGLEFLIYFQGNSAPDKSGLPSDRFSAERTGGSVSTLTIQRTQQEDSAVYLCASSFGRRPEAFFGQGTRLTVV.

The rearrangement joins TRBV2 to TRBJ1-1, with a weak D call TRBD1 (5 bases). In germline, CDR1 is SNHLY, CDR2 FYNNEI. This CDR3 has 14 residues. Trimming pared 7 bases from V and 11 bases from J, leaving 23 bases between. The CDR3 sequence: CASKGVGVSFSAFF. CDR3 nucleotide sequence: TGTGCCAGCAAAGGGGTGGGCGTGAGTTTTTCGGCTTTCTTT.